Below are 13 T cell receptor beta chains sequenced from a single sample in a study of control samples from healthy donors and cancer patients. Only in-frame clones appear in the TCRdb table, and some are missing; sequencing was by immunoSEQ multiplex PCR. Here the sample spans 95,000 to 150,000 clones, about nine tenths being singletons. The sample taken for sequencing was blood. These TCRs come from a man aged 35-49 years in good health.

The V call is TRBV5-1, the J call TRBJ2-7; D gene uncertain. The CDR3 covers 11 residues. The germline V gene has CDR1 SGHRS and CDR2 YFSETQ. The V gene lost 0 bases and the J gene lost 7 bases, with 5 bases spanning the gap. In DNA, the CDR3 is TGCGCCAGCAGCTTGGGTCAGGAGCAGTACTTC. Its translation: CASSLGQEQYF.

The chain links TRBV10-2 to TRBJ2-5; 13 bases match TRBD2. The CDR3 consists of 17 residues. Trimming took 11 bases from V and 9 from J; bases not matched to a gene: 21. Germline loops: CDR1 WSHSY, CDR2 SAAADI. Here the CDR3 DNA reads TGCGCCCCCACTAGCGGGGGGGGGAGGGCCGACAAATGGGCCCAGTACTTC. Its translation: CAPTSGGGRADKWAQYF.

CDR3 coding DNA: TGTGCCAGCAGCCACCTAGGGGTTGGAAACACCATATATTTT. Its translation is CASSHLGVGNTIYF. The chain is built from TRBV3-1 (or the pseudogene TRBV3-2) and TRBJ1-3; TRBD1 might be the D (5 bases). Trimming pared 3 bases from V and 3 bases from J, leaving 9 bases between. The CDR3 has 14 amino acids. In germline, CDR1 is LGHDT, CDR2 YNNKEL (reference sequence).

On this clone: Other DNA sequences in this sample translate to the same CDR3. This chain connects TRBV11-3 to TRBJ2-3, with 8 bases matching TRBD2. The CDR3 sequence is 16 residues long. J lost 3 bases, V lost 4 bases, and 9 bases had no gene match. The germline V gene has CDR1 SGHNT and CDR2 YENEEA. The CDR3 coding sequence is TGTGCCAGCAGCTCACTCCCGGGACTAGTAACAGATACGCAGTATTTT. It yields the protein CASSSLPGLVTDTQYF.

The DNA of the CDR3 is TGTGCCAGCAGTGAATACACCTACACTGAAGCTTTCTTT. Protein sequence: CASSEYTYTEAFF. The chain links TRBV6-1 to TRBJ1-1; no reliable D call. CDR1 MNHNS and CDR2 SASEGT come from the germline V gene. V was clipped by 2 bases and J by 3 bases, with 7 bases between them. The CDR3 covers 13 residues.

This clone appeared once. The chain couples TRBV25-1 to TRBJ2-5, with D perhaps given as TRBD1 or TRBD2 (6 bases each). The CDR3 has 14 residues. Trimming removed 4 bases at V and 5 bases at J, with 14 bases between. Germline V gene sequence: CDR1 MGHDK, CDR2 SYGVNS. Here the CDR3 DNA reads TGTGCCAGCAGTGGCCCCCGGGGGCTGGAGACCCAGTACTTC. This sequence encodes CASSGPRGLETQYF.

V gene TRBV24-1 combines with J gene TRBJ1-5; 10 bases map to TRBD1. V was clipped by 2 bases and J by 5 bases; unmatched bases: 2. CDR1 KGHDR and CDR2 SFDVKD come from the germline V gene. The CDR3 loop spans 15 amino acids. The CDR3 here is CATSDSGTGDQPQHF. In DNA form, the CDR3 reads TGTGCCACCAGTGATTCCGGGACAGGGGATCAGCCCCAGCATTTT.

CDR3 sequence reads: CASRRADGNQPQHF. For the CDR3, the DNA is TGTGCCAGTAGGCGAGCGGACGGCAATCAGCCCCAGCATTTT. The chain combines TRBV19 with TRBJ1-5; D not certain. Trimming took 6 bases from V and 2 from J, leaving 11 bases between them. This CDR3 region has 14 residues. Germline CDR1 reads LNHDA; CDR2 reads SQIVND (reference sequence).

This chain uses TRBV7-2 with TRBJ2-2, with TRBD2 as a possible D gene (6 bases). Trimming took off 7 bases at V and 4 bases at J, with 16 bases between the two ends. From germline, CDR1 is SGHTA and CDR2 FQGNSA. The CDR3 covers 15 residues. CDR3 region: CASTSGGVGTGELFF. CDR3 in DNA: TGTGCCAGCACCTCGGGCGGGGTCGGCACCGGGGAGCTGTTTTTT.

The CDR3 nucleotides are TGCGCCAGCAGTGAACTGACGGAGAATTCACCCCTCCACTTT. Translating gives CASSELTENSPLHF. The chain employs TRBV10-2 and TRBJ1-6; unclear D gene. There are 14 residues in the CDR3. Germline V lookup: CDR1 WSHSY, CDR2 SAAADI. Between the trimmed V and J ends, which lost 3 bases and 7 bases, there was a span of 10 bases.

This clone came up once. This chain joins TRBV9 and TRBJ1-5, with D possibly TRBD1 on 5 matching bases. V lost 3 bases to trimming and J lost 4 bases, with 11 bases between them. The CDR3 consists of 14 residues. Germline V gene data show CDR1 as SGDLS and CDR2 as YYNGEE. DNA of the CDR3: TGTGCCAGCAGCGCCGACAGTATAAATCAGCCCCAGCATTTT. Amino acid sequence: CASSADSINQPQHF. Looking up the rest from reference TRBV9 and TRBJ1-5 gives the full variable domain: DSGVTQTPKHLITATGQRVTLRCSPRSGDLSVYWYQQSLDQGLQFLIQYYNGEERAKGNILERFSAQQFPDLHSELNLSSLELGDSALYFCASSADSINQPQHFGDGTRLSIL.

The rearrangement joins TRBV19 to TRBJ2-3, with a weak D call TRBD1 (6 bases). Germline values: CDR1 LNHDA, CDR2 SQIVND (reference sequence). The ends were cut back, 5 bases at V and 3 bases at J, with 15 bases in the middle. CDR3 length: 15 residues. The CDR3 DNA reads TGTGCCAGTAGTTTCGTTAGGGGGATGACAGATACGCAGTATTTT. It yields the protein CASSFVRGMTDTQYF.

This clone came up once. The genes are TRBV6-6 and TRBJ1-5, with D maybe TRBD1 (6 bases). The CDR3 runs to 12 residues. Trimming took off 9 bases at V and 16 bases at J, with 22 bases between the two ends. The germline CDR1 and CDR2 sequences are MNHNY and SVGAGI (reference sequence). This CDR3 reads CARRDILPQGHF. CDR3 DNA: TGTGCCAGACGGGACATTTTACCCCAAGGTCATTTT.